Below, 18 T cell receptor beta chains from the same sample are listed, as sequenced in a study of neurological immune-mediated disorders. A single record per CDR3 protein comes from TCRdb applying MiXCR to the 5' RACE reads. The sample carries tens of thousands of distinct CDR3 sequences, about 2.5% recorded once. Input material: PBMCs. These receptors were obtained from a middle-aged man with multiple sclerosis.

This clonotype showed up just a few times. This chain uses TRBV7-2 with TRBJ2-5; TRBD2 agrees at 10 bases. Unmatched junction bases numbered 6, after V lost 4 bases and J lost 4 bases. The germline V gene has CDR1 SGHTA and CDR2 FQGNSA. The CDR3 sequence is 15 residues long. Here the CDR3 DNA reads TGTGCCAGCAGCTCCCTAGCGGGGGCCGTAGAGACCCAGTACTTC. Translating gives CASSSLAGAVETQYF.

This clonotype is deemed large (0.1 to 1%). This chain links TRBV25-1 with TRBJ1-1, with 7 bases lining up with TRBD1. V lost 5 bases and J lost 10; bases outside the gene matches: 10. Germline CDR1 reads MGHDK; CDR2 reads SYGVNS. This CDR3 region has 13 residues. The CDR3 DNA sequence: TGTGCCAGCAGTAGAGGGGGGACAGCCGGAGCTTTCTTT. Amino acid sequence: CASSRGGTAGAFF.

This clonotype was counted ten times or more. The J gene is TRBJ2-1, the V gene TRBV7-6; 7 bases line up with TRBD2. Germline CDR1 reads SGHVS; CDR2 reads FNYEAQ. The CDR3 runs to 15 residues. Trimming took 6 bases from V and 2 from J; bases not matched to a gene: 7. As DNA, the CDR3 is TGTGCCAGCAGTGGCGGGGGAGGAACCTACAATGAGCAGTTCTTC. It yields the protein CASSGGGGTYNEQFF.

The V and J genes are TRBV19 and TRBJ1-6; no firm D call. The CDR3 spans 14 residues. Germline CDR1 reads LNHDA; CDR2 reads SQIVND (reference sequence). Trimming took 2 bases from V and 9 from J, leaving 11 bases between them. In DNA form, the CDR3 reads TGTGCCAGTAGTATAACGGGTTCTGGTTCACCCCTCCACTTT. The encoded protein is CASSITGSGSPLHF.

This clonotype was detected many times. This chain connects TRBV4-1 to TRBJ1-6; possibly TRBD1 for D (6 bases). The V end was cut by 1 base, the J end by 8 bases, with 12 bases between. Looked up from germline, CDR1 is MGHRA and CDR2 is YSYEKL. This CDR3 has 15 amino acids. The CDR3 loop is CASSQVSGAHSPLHF. DNA for the CDR3: TGCGCCAGCAGCCAAGTCTCGGGGGCTCATTCACCCCTCCACTTT.

In this sample, this clonotype turned up a few times. Possible read error: a much larger clone is one base away. The V gene is TRBV7-8, the J gene TRBJ2-6; tentative D call: TRBD1 (5 bases). The CDR3 totals 15 residues. From germline, CDR1 is SGHVS and CDR2 FQNEAQ. CDR3 DNA: TGTGCCAGCAGCCTATTCTTCTCTGGGGCCAAAGTCCTGACTTTC. Protein product: CASSLFFSGAKVLTF.

This clonotype was found many times. J is TRBJ2-5 and V is TRBV9; TRBD2 matches 7 bases. CDR3 length: 16 amino acids. The V gene end was trimmed by 0 bases and the J gene end by 5 bases; junction bases not matched to a gene: 10. Germline values: CDR1 SGDLS, CDR2 YYNGEE. In DNA, the CDR3 is TGTGCCAGCAGCGTAGTCTCGCGGGGGATATTGGAGACCCAGTACTTC. It translates to CASSVVSRGILETQYF. The complete variable domain, with remaining parts taken from reference TRBV9 and TRBJ2-5, reads DSGVTQTPKHLITATGQRVTLRCSPRSGDLSVYWYQQSLDQGLQFLIQYYNGEERAKGNILERFSAQQFPDLHSELNLSSLELGDSALYFCASSVVSRGILETQYFGPGTRLLVL.

This clonotype was counted at least ten times. The CDR3 protein is CSDRQGSYNEQFF. As DNA, the CDR3 is TGCAGCGATCGACAGGGGTCCTACAATGAGCAGTTCTTC. The V gene is TRBV29-1, the J gene TRBJ2-1; TRBD1 aligns across 8 bases. With 7 bases clipped from V and 1 base from J, the junction kept 3 bases outside the gene matches. There are 13 residues in the CDR3. The V gene's germline CDR1 is SQVTM and CDR2 ANQGSEA.

Ten or more counts support this clonotype. This chain joins TRBV9 and TRBJ2-5; 12 bases line up with TRBD2. This CDR3 is built from 14 residues. CDR1 is SGDLS, CDR2 YYNGEE, per germline. The trim removed 8 bases at V and 6 bases at J, leaving 8 bases unmatched. CDR3 region: CASSPTSGGQTQYF. CDR3 DNA sequence: TGTGCCAGTTCCCCGACTAGCGGGGGTCAGACCCAGTACTTC.

This clonotype was counted ten times or more. The rearrangement uses TRBV20-1 and TRBJ2-7; D may be TRBD1 (6 bases). CDR1 and CDR2 (germline): DFQATT, SNEGSKA (reference sequence). This CDR3 is built from 14 residues. The V end was cut by 6 bases, the J end by 1 base, with 16 bases between. CDR3 coding DNA: TGCAGTGCCCAGACCAGGGGTGGGTCCTACGAGCAGTACTTC. It yields the protein CSAQTRGGSYEQYF.

This clonotype was seen at least ten times. This rearrangement joins TRBV20-1 to TRBJ1-1; 7 positions match TRBD1. Germline lookup yields CDR1 DFQATT and CDR2 SNEGSKA (reference sequence). The V gene end was trimmed by 0 bases and the J gene end by 1 base; junction bases not matched to a gene: 2. This CDR3 comprises 14 residues. CDR3 residues: CSARDGTANTEAFF. The DNA for the CDR3 is TGCAGTGCTAGAGATGGGACAGCGAACACTGAAGCTTTCTTT.

This clonotype showed up many times. The chain combines TRBV7-2 with TRBJ2-2; 9 bases fit TRBD2. V was pared by 1 base and J by 9 bases, with 3 bases of the junction left unmatched. Germline CDR1 is SGHTA and CDR2 is FQGNSA. The CDR3 runs to 14 residues. CDR3 protein: CASSLGGLARELFF. The CDR3 DNA reads TGTGCCAGCAGCTTAGGGGGACTAGCTCGGGAGCTGTTTTTT.

This clonotype was observed at least ten times. This chain links TRBV18 with TRBJ1-1, with a weak D call TRBD1 (5 bases). Looked up from germline, CDR1 is KGHSH and CDR2 is LQKENI. This CDR3 contains 13 residues. Trimming cost V 3 bases and J 7 bases, with 12 bases left between them. This CDR3 reads CASSPGGGDEAFF. CDR3 DNA sequence: TGTGCCAGCTCACCGGGGGGAGGGGATGAAGCTTTCTTT.

The table lists this clonotype with many counts. CDR3 loop: CASIVYGANVLTF. CDR3 sequence (DNA): TGTGCCAGCATCGTTTATGGGGCCAACGTCCTGACTTTC. V and J are TRBV7-8 and TRBJ2-6; D not resolved. CDR3 size: 13 residues. Germline CDR1 SGHVS, CDR2 FQNEAQ. The V and J ends lost 7 bases and 3 bases respectively, with 7 bases between them.

This clonotype was seen repeatedly, ten times or more. The V and J genes are TRBV6-5 and TRBJ1-1, with TRBD1 matching 7 bases. The CDR3 loop spans 12 amino acids. With V trimmed by 10 bases and J by 4 bases, 6 bases remained unmatched. In germline, CDR1 is MNHEY, CDR2 SVGAGI. DNA for the CDR3: TGTGCCACCCGCCAGGGGGGCACTGAAGCTTTCTTT. It codes for CATRQGGTEAFF.

This clonotype was counted at least ten times. The chain uses TRBV4-3 and TRBJ1-4; D remains ambiguous. Germline CDR1 LGHNA, CDR2 YSLEER. This CDR3 contains 15 residues. Trimming removed 0 bases at V and 0 bases at J, with 5 bases between. This chain's CDR3 is CASSQDLATNEKLFF. The CDR3 nucleotides read TGCGCCAGCAGCCAAGATCTTGCAACTAATGAAAAACTGTTTTTT.

The genes are TRBV6-5 and TRBJ2-7; 10 bases agree with TRBD2. V dropped 7 bases and J dropped 7; count of bases not matched to a gene: 10. Germline CDR1 reads MNHEY; CDR2 reads SVGAGI. CDR3 size: 14 residues. The CDR3 is CASKIAGGSTEQYF. DNA for the CDR3: TGTGCCAGCAAAATAGCGGGGGGCTCCACAGAGCAGTACTTC.

This clonotype was observed at least ten times. The chain is built from TRBV6-2 or TRBV6-3 and TRBJ2-7, with no clear D. Per the germline V gene, CDR1 is MNHEY and CDR2 is SVGEGT. CDR3 length: 14 residues. Trimming removed 6 bases at V and 1 base at J, with 13 bases between. The CDR3 is CASRGQAASYEQYF. DNA of the CDR3: TGTGCCAGCAGAGGGCAGGCAGCGTCCTACGAGCAGTACTTC.